These T cell receptor beta chains were read from a single sample in a study of cytomegalovirus exposure and HLA in healthy donors. Only in-frame clones appear in the TCRdb table, and some are missing; sequencing was by immunoSEQ multiplex PCR. The sample includes about 180,000 clones, 60% to 85% of them seen just once. Specimen: PBMCs. Receptors were obtained from a man aged 18 to 30 in good health and CMV-seronegative. The CDR3 runs from the conserved cysteine through the conserved F or W. Fields, in order: clone size, J gene, V gene, D gene, CDR3 protein, CDR3 DNA. The D gene is left open where the match is weak. Size is omitted from some rows. Given values are once, few, many or a class for expanded clones.

-	TRBJ2-2	TRBV18	TRBD2	CASSPGLAGATGELFF	TGTGCCAGCTCACCGGGCCTAGCGGGAGCGACCGGGGAGCTGTTTTTT
-	TRBJ2-1	TRBV7-3	TRBD2	CASSLIAGERKDEQFF	TGTGCCAGCAGCTTAATCGCGGGAGAAAGGAAAGATGAGCAGTTCTTC
-	TRBJ2-2	TRBV4-1	TRBD1	CASSRTDRVAGELFF	TGCGCCAGCAGCCGGACCGACAGGGTTGCCGGGGAGCTGTTTTTT
-	TRBJ2-1	TRBV5-1	TRBD2	CASSLAASGMEQFF	TGCGCCAGCAGCTTGGCCGCTAGCGGGATGGAACAGTTCTTC
-	TRBJ1-1	TRBV5-1	-	CASSRTATEAFF	TGCGCCAGCAGTCGGACAGCAACTGAAGCTTTCTTT
-	TRBJ2-7	TRBV7-2	TRBD2	CASSSMRRGGRYEQYF	TGTGCCAGCAGCTCTATGAGGCGGGGGGGTAGGTACGAGCAGTACTTC
-	TRBJ1-1	TRBV6-5	TRBD1	CASSPTGGTEAFF	TGTGCCAGCAGCCCGACAGGGGGGACTGAAGCTTTCTTT
-	TRBJ1-2	TRBV7-3	TRBD1	CASSLTGQGGGGYTF	TGTGCCAGCAGCTTAACAGGGCAGGGGGGAGGCGGCTACACCTTC
-	TRBJ2-7	TRBV6-6	-	CASTGFGENEQYF	TGTGCCAGCACCGGGTTCGGGGAGAACGAGCAGTACTTC
-	TRBJ1-1	TRBV19	-	CASRSTGNTEAFF	TGTGCCAGTAGGTCGACAGGGAACACTGAAGCTTTCTTT
-	TRBJ2-4	TRBV2	-	CASSDPGLAKNIQYF	TGTGCCAGCAGTGATCCCGGTTTAGCCAAAAACATTCAGTACTTC
once	TRBJ2-5	TRBV6-6	TRBD1	CASSYLTGGSETQYF	TGTGCCAGCAGTTACTTAACAGGGGGATCGGAGACCCAGTACTTC
few	TRBJ1-2	TRBV6-5	-	CASSYNHRADGYTF	TGTGCCAGCAGTTATAATCACAGGGCTGATGGCTACACCTTC